A single sample gave rise to the 29 T cell receptor beta chains below, sequenced in a study of blood T cell repertoires in COVID-19. TCRdb keeps only in-frame clones here, not all; method: immunoSEQ multiplex PCR. The profile covers roughly 150,000 clones, with around four fifths appearing a single time and around 2.7% taken by the ten largest. Sequencing was performed on peripheral blood. These receptors were taken from a man aged 65 to 85 with acute or convalescent COVID-19.

This rearrangement joins TRBV5-3 to TRBJ2-7; 9 positions agree with TRBD2. TRBV5-3 carries the ORF label, with uncertain function. The CDR3 covers 15 residues. V shed 4 bases and J 5 bases; nucleotides not matched to a gene: 10. The CDR3 protein is CARSPGDPSGNEQYF. The DNA of the CDR3 is TGTGCCAGAAGCCCCGGCGATCCTAGCGGGAACGAGCAGTACTTC.

This clone was detected a few times. This rearrangement joins TRBV4-1 to TRBJ2-1; D unclear. The CDR3 extends over 15 amino acids. Germline V CDR1 and CDR2: MGHRA, YSYEKL. V lost 0 bases to trimming and J lost 6 bases, with 12 bases between them. Here the CDR3 reads CASSQEAVMANEQFF. For the CDR3, the DNA is TGCGCCAGCAGCCAAGAGGCCGTGATGGCCAATGAGCAGTTCTTC.

The J gene is TRBJ2-5, the V gene TRBV5-4; 9 bases fit TRBD1. Germline V gene sequence: CDR1 SGHNT, CDR2 YYREEE (reference sequence). The CDR3 extends over 14 amino acids. Trimming removed 5 bases from V and 5 bases from J; junction bases left unmatched: 7. DNA for the CDR3: TGTGCCAGCAGGCCCGGGACAGGGTGGGAGACCCAGTACTTC. It yields the protein CASRPGTGWETQYF.

This clone was observed a few times. The V and J genes are TRBV2 and TRBJ2-3, with TRBD2 matching over 10 bases. The V gene end was trimmed by 3 bases and the J gene end by 3 bases; junction bases not matched to a gene: 6. CDR3 length equals 16 residues. The germline CDR1 and CDR2 sequences are SNHLY and FYNNEI. CDR3 region: CASSEERGGYTDTQYF. The CDR3 nucleotides read TGTGCCAGCAGTGAGGAGCGGGGGGGGTATACAGATACGCAGTATTTT.

This clone was seen a few times. The rearrangement links TRBV12-3 or TRBV12-4 to TRBJ2-7, with D maybe TRBD2 (5 bases). V gave up 5 bases and J gave up 9 bases, with 17 bases separating them. The CDR3 consists of 13 residues. CDR3 residues: CASSPRTSGWQYF. For the CDR3, the DNA is TGTGCCAGCAGTCCGAGAACCAGCGGTTGGCAGTACTTC.

V usage is TRBV5-4 and J usage is TRBJ2-2, with TRBD2 identical over 8 bases. Germline lookup yields CDR1 SGHNT and CDR2 YYREEE (reference sequence). This CDR3 is built from 16 residues. V shed 5 bases and J 7 bases; nucleotides not matched to a gene: 13. The CDR3 bases are TGTGCCAGCAGTCTTCAAGGCGGGGGGCAGGGCGGGGAGCTGTTTTTT. Its protein product is CASSLQGGGQGGELFF.

The chain couples TRBV5-1 to TRBJ1-4; tentative D call: TRBD1 (5 bases). Deletions cut 2 bases from V and 8 bases from J, with 13 bases between. Germline V CDR1 and CDR2: SGHRS, YFSETQ. The length of the CDR3 is 14 residues. The CDR3 spells CASSLRQGGEKLFF. DNA of the CDR3: TGCGCCAGCAGCTTAAGGCAGGGAGGCGAAAAACTGTTTTTT.

In this sample, this clone turned up once. This sequence joins TRBV6-2 or TRBV6-3 and TRBJ2-7, with 11 bases fitting TRBD2. The junction had 10 bases not matched to a gene; V was cut back by 0 bases and J by 3 bases. Germline-derived CDR1 and CDR2 are MNHEY and SVGEGT. The CDR3 spans 18 residues. The CDR3 DNA follows: TGTGCCAGCAGTTACTCCCCTCCGGCTGGGACTAGCGGCTACGAGCAGTACTTC. Translating gives CASSYSPPAGTSGYEQYF.

The chain has TRBV7-9 and TRBJ2-5, with D perhaps TRBD1 (5 bases). The CDR3 has 15 residues. Germline CDR1 is SEHNR and CDR2 is FQNEAQ (reference sequence). The V end lost 5 bases, the J end lost 2 bases, and 15 bases lay between the germline ends. This chain's CDR3 is CASSTPPKGQETQYF. The CDR3 DNA sequence: TGTGCCAGCAGCACCCCGCCCAAGGGGCAAGAGACCCAGTACTTC.

Only a few counts were recorded for this clone. The chain is built from TRBV5-1 and TRBJ1-1; 8 bases match TRBD1. Per germline, CDR1 SGHRS and CDR2 YFSETQ. Unmatched junction bases numbered 12, after V lost 0 bases and J lost 5 bases. The CDR3 contains 17 residues. CDR3 nucleotides: TGCGCCAGCAGCTTGGCGGGCAGGGGGCGGGTAGGGACTGAAGCTTTCTTT. As protein: CASSLAGRGRVGTEAFF.

The J gene is TRBJ2-1, the V gene TRBV10-1, with D unresolved. The V gene's germline CDR1 is WNHNN and CDR2 SYGVQD (reference sequence). Deletions cut 6 bases from V and 9 bases from J, with 15 bases between. The CDR3 has 13 amino acids. The CDR3 DNA follows: TGCGCCAGCAGCCGAGTAGAGGTGGGTGAGCAGTTCTTC. This sequence encodes CASSRVEVGEQFF.

This clone turned up a few times. The V gene is TRBV6-1, the J gene TRBJ1-2; possibly TRBD1 for D (5 bases). This CDR3 has 16 residues. V lost 0 bases to trimming and J lost 1 base, with 12 bases between them. Germline V gene lookup returns CDR1 MNHNS and CDR2 SASEGT. The CDR3 protein is CASSEAGRGFNYGYTF. DNA for the CDR3: TGTGCCAGCAGTGAAGCGGGTAGGGGTTTTAACTATGGCTACACCTTC.

This clone has just one count. The chain links TRBV19 to TRBJ2-1; a weak D match, TRBD1 (5 bases). This CDR3 has 12 residues. The V gene lost 5 bases and the J gene lost 7 bases, with 9 bases spanning the gap. Per germline, CDR1 LNHDA and CDR2 SQIVND (reference sequence). CDR3: CASSQGKNEQFF. The CDR3 bases are TGTGCCAGTAGTCAGGGTAAGAATGAGCAGTTCTTC.

This clone was counted a few times. V gene TRBV27 combines with J gene TRBJ2-2; D is possibly TRBD2 (5 bases). CDR1 is MNHEY and CDR2 is SMNVEV in the germline V gene (reference sequence). The length of the CDR3 is 14 residues. V gave up 4 bases and J gave up 1 base, with 7 bases separating them. The CDR3 DNA reads as TGTGCCAGCAGTTCCACTAGGAACACCGGGGAGCTGTTTTTT. It specifies CASSSTRNTGELFF.

This clone was seen a handful of times. The genes are TRBV6-1 and TRBJ2-1; D may be TRBD2 (6 bases). Trimming cost V 4 bases and J 6 bases, with 19 bases left between them. The CDR3 runs 16 residues. Germline V gene sequence: CDR1 MNHNS, CDR2 SASEGT. The DNA of the CDR3 is TGTGCCAGCAGTGCAAGAGCGGGTCATGGCATCAATGAGCAGTTCTTC. Amino acids: CASSARAGHGINEQFF.

This sequence joins TRBV11-2 and TRBJ2-1, with 10 positions matching TRBD1. In germline, CDR1 is SGHAT, CDR2 FQNNGV. Trimming at V came to 5 bases and at J to 5 bases, leaving 6 bases not matched to a gene. CDR3 size: 15 residues. CDR3 protein: CASSLGTGANNEQFF. The CDR3, as DNA: TGTGCCAGCAGCCTCGGGACAGGGGCAAACAATGAGCAGTTCTTC.

This rearrangement joins TRBV10-2 to TRBJ1-2, with a possible D match to TRBD1 (5 bases). Germline CDR1 WSHSY, CDR2 SAAADI. The CDR3 loop spans 13 amino acids. V was cut by 5 bases and J by 8 bases, with 15 bases left in between. The CDR3 is CASSLQGPTGYTF. For the CDR3, the DNA is TGCGCCAGCAGTTTGCAGGGTCCTACCGGCTACACCTTC.

CDR3 sequence reads: CAWSSGATNEKLFF. CDR3 coding DNA: TGTGCCTGGAGTTCAGGGGCAACTAATGAAAAACTGTTTTTT. The chain carries TRBV30 and TRBJ1-4; the D gene is possibly TRBD1 (6 bases). CDR1 is GTSNPN and CDR2 is SVGIG in the germline V gene (reference sequence). The CDR3 runs to 14 residues. Trimming took off 2 bases at V and 0 bases at J, with 7 bases between the two ends.

Here the CDR3 reads CASSLGPYPANYGYTF. CDR3 DNA sequence: TGTGCCAGCAGCTTGGGTCCTTACCCAGCTAACTATGGCTACACCTTC. The chain uses TRBV5-5 and TRBJ1-2; no firm D call. The CDR3 runs 16 residues. Germline-derived CDR1 and CDR2 are SGHKS and YYEKEE (reference sequence). The V end was cut by 0 bases, the J end by 0 bases, with 12 bases between.

The chain combines TRBV24-1 with TRBJ1-2, with 9 bases lining up with TRBD1. Trimming took 5 bases from V and 8 from J; bases not matched to a gene: 2. Per germline, CDR1 KGHDR and CDR2 SFDVKD. The CDR3 is made up of 12 amino acids. The CDR3 is CATSGDRGGYTF. The CDR3 coding sequence is TGTGCCACCAGTGGTGACAGGGGGGGCTACACCTTC.

V usage is TRBV6-5 and J usage is TRBJ1-1; D is possibly TRBD1 (5 bases). The length of the CDR3 is 13 residues. Between the trimmed V and J ends, which lost 2 bases and 3 bases, there was a span of 7 bases. Germline CDR1 MNHEY, CDR2 SVGAGI. The CDR3 is CASSYGGYTEAFF. CDR3 nucleotides: TGTGCCAGCAGTTACGGGGGGTACACTGAAGCTTTCTTT.

This clone has a handful of counts. The V gene is TRBV12-1, the J gene TRBJ2-1; the table's D call, TRBD2, was not checked against the DNA. TRBV12-1 is a pseudogene. CDR3 length: 15 residues. DNA for the CDR3: TGTGCCAGCAGCTCAGCTCAGCGGAAACCCAATGAGCAGTTCTTC. Its translation is CASSSAQRKPNEQFF.

This clone was seen only a few times. Written as DNA, the CDR3 is TGCAGTGCTAGTCAGCAGGGGGACCCCAATGGCTACACCTTC. The encoded protein is CSASQQGDPNGYTF. The V and J genes are TRBV20-1 and TRBJ1-2; 7 bases match TRBD1. Germline loops: CDR1 DFQATT, CDR2 SNEGSKA (reference sequence). The V and J ends lost 3 bases and 6 bases, in that order; junction bases with no gene match: 10. There are 14 residues in the CDR3.

CDR3 region: CASSPRDSYGYTF. The CDR3 region has the DNA TGTGCCAGCAGCCCCAGGGACAGCTATGGCTACACCTTC. The V and J genes are TRBV9 and TRBJ1-2; 7 bases map to TRBD1. The CDR3 consists of 13 residues. Germline values: CDR1 SGDLS, CDR2 YYNGEE. Trimming removed 4 bases from V and 4 bases from J; junction bases left unmatched: 4.

The chain couples TRBV6-1 to TRBJ2-7; D perhaps matches TRBD1 (6 bases). Per germline, CDR1 MNHNS and CDR2 SASEGT. The CDR3 sequence is 15 residues long. With 2 bases removed from V and 4 bases from J, the gap between germline ends came to 15 bases. Here the CDR3 reads CASSESLGTPYEQYF. The CDR3 coding sequence is TGTGCCAGCAGTGAATCCCTCGGGACACCTTACGAGCAGTACTTC.

The rearrangement uses TRBV30 and TRBJ1-5; D not resolved. Germline CDR1 and CDR2: GTSNPN and SVGIG (reference sequence). Trimming left V 3 bases short and J 8 bases short, with 11 bases between. This CDR3 has 12 amino acids. CDR3 in amino acids: CAWSAGREPQHF. CDR3 DNA sequence: TGTGCCTGGAGCGCCGGGAGGGAGCCCCAGCATTTT.

The chain is built from TRBV6-2 or TRBV6-3 and TRBJ1-5; TRBD1 matches 8 bases. The CDR3 runs to 16 residues. Germline CDR1 reads MNHEY; CDR2 reads SVGEGT. The junction had 10 bases not matched to a gene; V was cut back by 6 bases and J by 3 bases. CDR3 sequence: CASSHRSGGYNQPQHF. CDR3 bases: TGTGCCAGCAGCCACAGGTCAGGGGGCTACAATCAGCCCCAGCATTTT.

The sample holds one count of this clone. V gene TRBV9 combines with J gene TRBJ2-7; D unresolved. Germline CDR1 and CDR2: SGDLS and YYNGEE. The CDR3 runs 13 residues. V was trimmed by 0 bases and J by 6 bases, leaving 10 bases between them. CDR3 region: CASSVGFVGEQYF. The DNA for the CDR3 is TGTGCCAGCAGCGTAGGCTTCGTCGGCGAGCAGTACTTC.

The chain employs TRBV18 and TRBJ2-2; the match to TRBD1 covers 9 bases. The germline CDR1 and CDR2 sequences are KGHSH and LQKENI. Losses at the gene ends were 1 base for V and 4 bases for J; bases not matched to a gene: 1. The length of the CDR3 is 15 residues. Written as DNA, the CDR3 is TGTGCCAGCTCACCACAGGACAGGGGCACCGGGGAGCTGTTTTTT. It codes for CASSPQDRGTGELFF.